A selection of T cell receptor beta chains follows, all from one sample in a study of shared clonotypes between healthy human individuals. Data came from immunoSEQ multiplex PCR; TCRdb stores just in-frame clones and leaves some out. Of 1,400,000 or so clones listed, 97% to 99% are singletons. Sequencing was performed on naive CD4+ T cells sorted from blood. Receptors were obtained from a man aged 25-45 years in good health. CDR3s include the opening cysteine and the closing phenylalanine or tryptophan. The D gene is left open where the match is weak. Clone size is not always given. Where it is, it says once, few, many or a class for expanded clones.

D	J	V	size	CDR3	DNA
-	TRBJ2-1	TRBV5-5	-	CASSFELLDISYNEQFF	TGTGCCAGCAGCTTTGAACTACTAGACATCTCCTACAATGAGCAGTTCTTC
-	TRBJ2-7	TRBV7-2	-	CASSFPGAVYEQYF	TGTGCCAGCAGCTTCCCAGGTGCGGTCTACGAGCAGTACTTC
-	TRBJ2-7	TRBV18	once	CASSPPRQSSEQYF	TGTGCCAGCTCACCACCTCGGCAGTCCTCCGAGCAGTACTTC
-	TRBJ1-5	TRBV7-8	-	CASSLEWGNQPQHF	TGTGCCAGCAGCTTAGAGTGGGGGAATCAGCCCCAGCATTTT
TRBD2	TRBJ2-7	TRBV7-6	-	CASSLGGGLAGVYEQYF	TGTGCCAGCAGCTTAGGAGGCGGACTAGCGGGAGTCTACGAGCAGTACTTC
TRBD2	TRBJ2-5	TRBV11-2	-	CASSEGGRLAGLETQYF	TGTGCCAGCAGCGAGGGGGGTCGACTAGCGGGGTTAGAGACCCAGTACTTC
-	TRBJ1-3	TRBV10-2	-	CASRDAGFSSGNTIYF	TGCGCCAGCAGAGATGCGGGCTTCAGCTCTGGAAACACCATATATTTT
-	TRBJ2-2	TRBV15	-	CATSRRPGGAGELFF	TGTGCCACCAGCAGAAGACCCGGGGGAGCCGGGGAGCTGTTTTTT
-	TRBJ2-5	TRBV5-1	-	CASSLSSRTNRETQYF	TGCGCCAGCAGCCTGAGCTCCAGGACTAATAGGGAGACCCAGTACTTC
-	TRBJ2-1	TRBV4-2	-	CASSQEGSALNEQFF	TGTGCCAGCAGCCAAGAAGGGTCAGCTCTAAATGAGCAGTTCTTC
-	TRBJ1-2	TRBV28	-	CASGNYYGYTF	TGTGCCAGCGGAAATTACTATGGCTACACCTTC
-	TRBJ2-1	TRBV7-2	-	CASSLPSAYNEQFF	TGTGCCAGCAGCTTACCTAGCGCCTACAATGAGCAGTTCTTC
-	TRBJ1-4	TRBV18	-	CASSPISNEKLFF	TGTGCCAGCTCACCAATCTCTAATGAAAAACTGTTTTTT
-	TRBJ2-7	TRBV2	-	CASSEGGTSYEQYF	TGTGCCAGCAGTGAGGGCGGGACATCCTACGAGCAGTACTTC
-	TRBJ2-4	TRBV10-2	-	CASSRGADVQYF	TGCGCCAGCAGTCGCGGGGCCGACGTTCAGTACTTC
TRBD2	TRBJ2-7	TRBV6-5	-	CASSRTGGRAAEQYF	TGTGCCAGCAGCCGTACCGGCGGGAGGGCGGCCGAGCAGTACTTC
-	TRBJ2-7	TRBV19	-	CASSNQVTGLTSYEQYF	TGTGCCAGTAGCAACCAAGTTACAGGATTGACCTCCTACGAGCAGTACTTC
-	TRBJ1-1	TRBV5-6	-	CASSLGPREAEAFF	TGTGCCAGCAGCTTGGGGCCCCGGGAGGCTGAAGCTTTCTTT
TRBD1	TRBJ2-2	TRBV18	-	CASSPYSGQYTGELFF	TGTGCCAGCTCACCATATTCGGGACAGTACACCGGGGAGCTGTTTTTT
-	TRBJ1-4	TRBV28	-	CASSPRDSGNEKLFF	TGTGCCAGCAGTCCTCGGGACTCTGGTAATGAAAAACTGTTTTTT
TRBD1	TRBJ1-2	TRBV15	-	CATSPGTGPYTF	TGTGCCACCAGCCCGGGGACAGGGCCCTACACCTTC
TRBD1	TRBJ1-3	TRBV2	-	CASSEALGQGRNTIYF	TGTGCCAGCAGTGAAGCGTTGGGACAGGGAAGAAACACCATATATTTT
TRBD2	TRBJ2-7	TRBV5-1	once	CASSLRTSATSYEQYF	TGCGCCAGCAGCTTGCGGACTAGCGCGACCTCCTACGAGCAGTACTTC
TRBD2	TRBJ2-7	TRBV19	once	CASSPLGDYYRQYF	TGTGCCAGTAGCCCCTTGGGGGACTACTATAGGCAGTACTTC
TRBD1	TRBJ2-7	TRBV5-1	-	CASSRAGTAINGVNEQYF	TGCGCCAGCAGCCGCGCCGGGACAGCTATCAATGGGGTGAACGAGCAGTACTTC
-	TRBJ2-7	TRBV28	-	CASSSTNPYEQYF	TGTGCCAGCAGCTCCACCAACCCCTACGAGCAGTACTTC
-	TRBJ2-7	TRBV18	-	CASSPEGFGYEQYF	TGTGCCAGCTCACCAGAGGGGTTCGGCTACGAGCAGTACTTC
TRBD1	TRBJ2-7	TRBV29-1	-	CSVQLAGQGRYEQYF	TGCAGCGTTCAATTGGCGGGACAGGGCCGCTACGAGCAGTACTTC
-	TRBJ2-2	TRBV5-1	-	CASSLGIRALLDTGELFF	TGCGCCAGCAGCTTGGGAATTCGGGCCCTCCTGGACACCGGGGAGCTGTTTTTT
-	TRBJ1-5	TRBV18	-	CASSPPWGGGKPQHF	TGTGCCAGCTCACCACCGTGGGGGGGCGGGAAGCCCCAGCATTTT
TRBD1	TRBJ2-1	TRBV18	-	CASSPRTGGYGEQFF	TGTGCCAGCTCACCGAGGACAGGGGGCTATGGTGAGCAGTTCTTC
-	TRBJ2-5	TRBV28	-	CASSRRFETQYF	TGTGCCAGCAGCAGGCGATTCGAGACCCAGTACTTC
-	TRBJ2-7	TRBV10-3	-	CAISPGHRTYEQYF	TGTGCCATCAGTCCGGGACATAGGACATACGAGCAGTACTTC
TRBD1	TRBJ1-2	TRBV2	once	CASTRDRGVQGYTF	TGTGCCAGCACCCGGGACAGGGGAGTTCAGGGCTACACCTTC
TRBD2	TRBJ2-1	TRBV18	-	CASSPPRLAGDHSSYNEQFF	TGTGCCAGCTCACCACCTCGACTAGCGGGAGACCACTCCTCCTACAATGAGCAGTTCTTC
TRBD1	TRBJ2-3	TRBV5-4	once	CASSSKTTGGTDTQYF	TGTGCCAGCAGCTCGAAAACGACAGGGGGCACAGATACGCAGTATTTT
-	TRBJ2-7	TRBV19	-	CASSLAGGTHTYEQYF	TGTGCCAGTAGTTTGGCCGGAGGGACACATACCTACGAGCAGTACTTC
-	TRBJ1-2	TRBV29-1	-	CSVPGSYGYTF	TGCAGCGTTCCAGGAAGCTATGGCTACACCTTC
TRBD1	TRBJ1-1	TRBV28	-	CATGTVGGPNTEAFF	TGTGCCACTGGGACAGTAGGGGGTCCGAACACTGAAGCTTTCTTT
TRBD2	TRBJ2-1	TRBV5-1	-	CASSLRTSGSYEQFF	TGCGCCAGCAGCTTGCGCACTAGCGGGAGCTATGAGCAGTTCTTC
TRBD1	TRBJ2-7	TRBV11-2	-	CASSRDRTYEQYF	TGTGCCAGCAGCCGGGACAGAACCTACGAGCAGTACTTC
-	TRBJ2-7	TRBV14	-	CASSPLGVSYEQYF	TGTGCCAGCAGCCCACTGGGGGTCTCCTACGAGCAGTACTTC
TRBD1	TRBJ2-5	TRBV13	-	CASSSDREQETQYF	TGTGCCAGCAGCTCGGACAGGGAGCAAGAGACCCAGTACTTC
TRBD1	TRBJ1-1	TRBV5-1	-	CASSLLTGSPGTEAFF	TGCGCCAGCAGCTTGCTGACAGGGAGTCCCGGCACTGAAGCTTTCTTT
-	TRBJ2-1	TRBV9	-	CASSVVSGVGGDEQFF	TGTGCCAGCAGCGTAGTATCAGGAGTAGGGGGGGATGAGCAGTTCTTC
-	TRBJ2-5	TRBV27	-	CASSLAGALMQTQYF	TGTGCCAGCAGTTTAGCGGGGGCCCTGATGCAGACCCAGTACTTC
-	TRBJ2-7	TRBV30	once	CAGAGIFYEQYF	TGTGCCGGCGCGGGGATCTTCTACGAGCAGTACTTC
-	TRBJ1-5	TRBV19	-	CASSWGGPQHF	TGTGCCAGTAGTTGGGGTGGGCCCCAGCATTTT
TRBD1	TRBJ2-7	TRBV25-1	-	CASSEYRDSYEQYF	TGTGCCAGCAGTGAATACCGGGACAGCTACGAGCAGTACTTC
TRBD2	TRBJ2-5	TRBV11-3	-	CASSLDPLLAGEETQYF	TGTGCCAGCAGCTTAGATCCCTTATTAGCGGGAGAGGAGACCCAGTACTTC
TRBD1	TRBJ1-1	TRBV27	-	CATRGVRNTEAFF	TGTGCCACCAGGGGGGTGAGGAACACTGAAGCTTTCTTT
-	TRBJ2-1	TRBV18	-	CASSPPRGVTEQFF	TGTGCCAGCTCACCACCGAGGGGGGTCACTGAGCAGTTCTTC
-	TRBJ1-5	TRBV29-1	-	CSVEPGLGQPQHF	TGCAGCGTTGAGCCAGGGTTGGGTCAGCCCCAGCATTTT
-	TRBJ2-5	TRBV27	once	CASSLSASTETQYF	TGTGCCAGCAGTTTATCGGCCTCTACGGAGACCCAGTACTTC